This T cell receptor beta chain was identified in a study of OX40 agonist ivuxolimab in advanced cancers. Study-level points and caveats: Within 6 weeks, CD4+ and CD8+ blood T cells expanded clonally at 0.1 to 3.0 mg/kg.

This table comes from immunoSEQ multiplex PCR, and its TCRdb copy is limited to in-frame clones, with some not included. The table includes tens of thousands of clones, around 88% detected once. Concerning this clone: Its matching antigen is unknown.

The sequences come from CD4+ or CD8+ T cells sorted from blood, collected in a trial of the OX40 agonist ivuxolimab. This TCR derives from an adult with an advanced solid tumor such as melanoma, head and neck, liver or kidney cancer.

CDR3 residues: CASSQEGGNDGTQYF. DNA of the CDR3: TGTGCCAGCAGCCAAGAAGGCGGGAACGATGGAACCCAGTACTTC. The chain recombines TRBV4-2 with TRBJ2-5; a weak D match, TRBD2 (6 bases). Between the trimmed V and J ends, which lost 0 bases and 8 bases, there was a span of 16 bases. The CDR3 sequence is 15 residues long. The germline V gene has CDR1 LGHNA and CDR2 YNFKEQ.